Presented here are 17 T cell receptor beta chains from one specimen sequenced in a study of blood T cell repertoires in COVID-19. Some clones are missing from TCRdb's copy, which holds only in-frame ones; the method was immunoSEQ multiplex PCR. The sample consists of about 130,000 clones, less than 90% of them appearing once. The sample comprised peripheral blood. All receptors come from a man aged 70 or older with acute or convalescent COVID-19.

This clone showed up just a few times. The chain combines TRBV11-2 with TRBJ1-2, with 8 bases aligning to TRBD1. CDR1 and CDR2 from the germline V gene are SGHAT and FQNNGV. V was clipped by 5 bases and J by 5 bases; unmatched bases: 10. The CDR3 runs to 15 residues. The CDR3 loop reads CASSPGQGLRYGYTF. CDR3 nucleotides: TGTGCCAGCAGCCCAGGACAGGGATTACGGTATGGCTACACCTTC.

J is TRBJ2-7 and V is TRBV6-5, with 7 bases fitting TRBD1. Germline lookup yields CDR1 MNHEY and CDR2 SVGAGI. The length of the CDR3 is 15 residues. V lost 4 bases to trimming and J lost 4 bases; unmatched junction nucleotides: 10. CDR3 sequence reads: CASSFYPTGLYEQYF. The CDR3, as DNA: TGTGCCAGCAGTTTTTACCCGACAGGGTTATACGAGCAGTACTTC.

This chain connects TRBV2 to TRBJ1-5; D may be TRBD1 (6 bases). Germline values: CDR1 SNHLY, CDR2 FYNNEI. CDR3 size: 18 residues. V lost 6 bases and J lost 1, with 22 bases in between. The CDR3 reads CASSRRGRGLVSNQPQHF. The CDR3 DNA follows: TGTGCCAGCAGCCGAAGGGGCAGGGGATTGGTGAGCAATCAGCCCCAGCATTTT.

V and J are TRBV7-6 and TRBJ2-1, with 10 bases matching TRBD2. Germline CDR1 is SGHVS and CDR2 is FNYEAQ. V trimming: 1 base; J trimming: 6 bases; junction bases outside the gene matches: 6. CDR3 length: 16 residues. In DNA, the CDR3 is TGTGCCAGCAGCTTAGTAGCGGGGGGCCTTCCCAATGAGCAGTTCTTC. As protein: CASSLVAGGLPNEQFF.

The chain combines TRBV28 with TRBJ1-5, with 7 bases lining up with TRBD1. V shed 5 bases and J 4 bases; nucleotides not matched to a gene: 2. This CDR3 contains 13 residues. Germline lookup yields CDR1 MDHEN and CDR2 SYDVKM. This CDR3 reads CASSAGGNQPQHF. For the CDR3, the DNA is TGTGCCAGCAGTGCAGGGGGGAATCAGCCCCAGCATTTT.

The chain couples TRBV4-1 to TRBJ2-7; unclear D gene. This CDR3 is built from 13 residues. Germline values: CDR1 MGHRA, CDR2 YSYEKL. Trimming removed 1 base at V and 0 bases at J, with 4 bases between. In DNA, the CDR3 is TGCGCCAGCAGCCAAGGAGTCTCCTACGAGCAGTACTTC. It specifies CASSQGVSYEQYF.

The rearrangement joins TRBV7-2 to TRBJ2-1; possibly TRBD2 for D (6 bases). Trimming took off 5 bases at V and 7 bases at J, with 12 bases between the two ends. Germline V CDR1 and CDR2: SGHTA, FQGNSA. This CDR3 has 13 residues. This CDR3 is CASSPPGTNEQFF. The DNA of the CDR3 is TGTGCCAGCAGCCCCCCCGGGACTAATGAGCAGTTCTTC.

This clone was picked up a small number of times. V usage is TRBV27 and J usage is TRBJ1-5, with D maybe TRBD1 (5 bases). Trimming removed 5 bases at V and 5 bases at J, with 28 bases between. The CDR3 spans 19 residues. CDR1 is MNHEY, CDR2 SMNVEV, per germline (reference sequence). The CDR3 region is CASSPHPPQDGNSDQPQHF. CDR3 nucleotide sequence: TGTGCCAGCAGTCCCCACCCCCCACAGGACGGCAACAGCGATCAGCCCCAGCATTTT.

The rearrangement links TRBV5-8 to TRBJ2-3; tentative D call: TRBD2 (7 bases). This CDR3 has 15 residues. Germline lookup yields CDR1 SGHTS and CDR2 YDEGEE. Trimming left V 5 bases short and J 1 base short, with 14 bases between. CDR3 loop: CASSIGGPGTDTQYF. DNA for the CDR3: TGTGCCAGCAGTATCGGGGGGCCGGGCACAGATACGCAGTATTTT.

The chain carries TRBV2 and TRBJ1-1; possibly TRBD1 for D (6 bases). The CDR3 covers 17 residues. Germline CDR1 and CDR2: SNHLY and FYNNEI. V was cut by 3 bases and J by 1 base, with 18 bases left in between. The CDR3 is CASSDEAYRGANTEAFF. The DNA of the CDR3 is TGTGCCAGCAGTGATGAGGCGTACCGGGGGGCGAACACTGAAGCTTTCTTT. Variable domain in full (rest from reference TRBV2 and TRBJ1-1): EPEVTQTPSHQVTQMGQEVILRCVPISNHLYFYWYRQILGQKVEFLVSFYNNEISEKSEIFDDQFSVERPDGSNFTLKIRSTKLEDSAMYFCASSDEAYRGANTEAFFGQGTRLTVV.

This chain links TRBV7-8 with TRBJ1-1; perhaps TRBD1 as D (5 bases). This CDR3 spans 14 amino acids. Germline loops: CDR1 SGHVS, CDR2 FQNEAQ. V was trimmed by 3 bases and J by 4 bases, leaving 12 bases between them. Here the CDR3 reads CASSFDSGGTEAFF. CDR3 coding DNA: TGTGCCAGCAGCTTTGATAGCGGGGGCACTGAAGCTTTCTTT.

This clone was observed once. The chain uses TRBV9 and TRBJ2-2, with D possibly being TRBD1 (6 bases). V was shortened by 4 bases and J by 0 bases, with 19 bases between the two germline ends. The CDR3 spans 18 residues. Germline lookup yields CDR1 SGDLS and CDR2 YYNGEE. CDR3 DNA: TGTGCCAGCAGCCCCCGGACAGCCCGCTACCCGAACACCGGGGAGCTGTTTTTT. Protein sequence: CASSPRTARYPNTGELFF.

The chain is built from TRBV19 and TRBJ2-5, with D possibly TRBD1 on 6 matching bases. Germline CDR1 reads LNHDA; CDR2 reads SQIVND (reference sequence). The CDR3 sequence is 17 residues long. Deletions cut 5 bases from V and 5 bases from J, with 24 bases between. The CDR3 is CASSPSTVWTARETQYF. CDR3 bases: TGTGCCAGTAGTCCCTCAACAGTATGGACAGCGCGTGAGACCCAGTACTTC. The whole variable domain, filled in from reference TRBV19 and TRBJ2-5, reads DGGITQSPKYLFRKEGQNVTLSCEQNLNHDAMYWYRQDPGQGLRLIYYSQIVNDFQKGDIAEGYSVSREKKESFPLTVTSAQKNPTAFYLCASSPSTVWTARETQYFGPGTRLLVL.

CDR3 amino acids: CASRDSSRNTEAFF. CDR3 nucleotides: TGTGCCAGCCGGGACAGCTCGCGGAACACTGAAGCTTTCTTT. The V and J genes are TRBV6-5 and TRBJ1-1; TRBD1 aligns across 7 bases. Trimming removed 8 bases from V and 1 base from J; junction bases left unmatched: 7. Germline V lookup: CDR1 MNHEY, CDR2 SVGAGI. The length of the CDR3 is 14 residues.

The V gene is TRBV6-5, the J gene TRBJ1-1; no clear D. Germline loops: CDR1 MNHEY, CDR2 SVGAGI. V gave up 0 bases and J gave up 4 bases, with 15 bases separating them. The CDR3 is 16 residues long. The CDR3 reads CASSYSISGLGTEAFF. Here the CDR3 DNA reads TGTGCCAGCAGTTACTCGATCTCCGGGTTGGGCACTGAAGCTTTCTTT.

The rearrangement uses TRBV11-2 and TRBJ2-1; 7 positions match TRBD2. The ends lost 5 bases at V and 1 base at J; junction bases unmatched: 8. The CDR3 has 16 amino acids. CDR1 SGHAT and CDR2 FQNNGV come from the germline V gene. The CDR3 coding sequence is TGTGCCAGCAGCCCGGGGGGAATGCGGTCCTACAATGAGCAGTTCTTC. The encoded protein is CASSPGGMRSYNEQFF.

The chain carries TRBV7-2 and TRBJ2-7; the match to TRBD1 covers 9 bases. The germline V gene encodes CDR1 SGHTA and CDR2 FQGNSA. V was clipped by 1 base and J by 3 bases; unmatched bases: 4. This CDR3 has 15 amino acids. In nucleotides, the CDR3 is TGTGCCAGCAGCTTAGTACCGGGACAGGGCTACGAGCAGTACTTC. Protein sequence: CASSLVPGQGYEQYF.